Below are 32 T cell receptor beta chains sequenced from a single sample in a study of CD8 T cells in ankylosing spondylitis. General study points: About 8 highly homologous variants made up a TCR beta motif, and this motif appeared characteristic of ankylosing spondylitis blood.

Their recognized antigens are unknown. Each CDR3 protein gets one entry after TCRdb re-called the 5' RACE reads with MiXCR. Of 700,000 to 1,000,000 distinct CDR3 sequences listed, roughly 10% are singletons. What was sequenced was blood, either unsorted or a sorted T cell fraction (not recorded which). The receptor set was obtained from a male donor with ankylosing spondylitis.

This chain joins TRBV6-2 or TRBV6-3 and TRBJ2-1; 10 bases are a match to TRBD2. Germline V gene lookup returns CDR1 MNHEY and CDR2 SVGEGT. This CDR3 is 14 amino acids long. Losses at the gene ends were 6 bases for V and 7 bases for J; bases not matched to a gene: 6. The CDR3 loop is CASRRSGGANEQFF. For the CDR3, the DNA is TGTGCCAGCAGAAGAAGCGGGGGGGCAAATGAGCAGTTCTTC.

The table lists this clonotype with a few counts. The chain employs TRBV7-2 and TRBJ1-1, with TRBD1 matching over 8 bases. V dropped 2 bases and J dropped 11; count of bases not matched to a gene: 7. Germline loops: CDR1 SGHTA, CDR2 FQGNSA. The CDR3 contains 13 residues. The CDR3 region is CASSLMEQGAAFF. The CDR3 coding sequence is TGTGCCAGCAGCTTAATGGAGCAGGGGGCGGCTTTCTTT.

This clonotype was observed a few times. The rearrangement links TRBV7-2 to TRBJ2-1; no definite D call. The CDR3 extends over 14 amino acids. CDR1 SGHTA and CDR2 FQGNSA come from the germline V gene. V lost 4 bases, J lost 1 base, and 8 bases lay in between. The CDR3 DNA is TGTGCCAGCAGCTCCGGCTATTCCTACAATGAGCAGTTCTTC. Translated: CASSSGYSYNEQFF.

This clonotype was found a few times. This rearrangement joins TRBV7-9 to TRBJ1-4; 7 bases align to TRBD1. Germline CDR1 and CDR2: SEHNR and FQNEAQ (reference sequence). The CDR3 has 15 residues. Trimming removed 4 bases from V and 6 bases from J; junction bases left unmatched: 8. In DNA, the CDR3 is TGTGCCAGCAGCTCCCAGGGACAGCGTCATGAAAAACTGTTTTTT. Protein: CASSSQGQRHEKLFF.

This clonotype came up many times. The gene calls are TRBV20-1 and TRBJ1-1, with D uncertain. The CDR3 has 13 amino acids. The germline CDR1 and CDR2 sequences are DFQATT and SNEGSKA (reference sequence). The germline V and J ends were trimmed by 1 base and 0 bases, with 6 bases remaining between them. CDR3 protein: CSARVPMNTEAFF. The DNA for the CDR3 is TGCAGTGCTAGAGTCCCTATGAACACTGAAGCTTTCTTT.

The rearrangement links TRBV7-9 to TRBJ1-6; D gene uncertain. With 1 base removed from V and 4 bases from J, the gap between germline ends came to 8 bases. CDR1 is SEHNR and CDR2 is FQNEAQ in the germline V gene (reference sequence). This CDR3 contains 15 residues. The CDR3 region is CASSLGQVYNSPLHF. CDR3 nucleotide sequence: TGTGCCAGCAGCTTAGGGCAGGTTTATAATTCACCCCTCCACTTT.

CDR3 coding DNA: TGCGCCAGCAGCCCGTCTTTAGCGTACTCCTACGAGCAGTACTTC. It is translated as CASSPSLAYSYEQYF. The chain employs TRBV4-1 and TRBJ2-7; D is possibly TRBD2 (5 bases). Germline values: CDR1 MGHRA, CDR2 YSYEKL. The V and J ends lost 4 bases and 0 bases respectively, with 13 bases between them. This CDR3 has 15 residues.

The table lists this clonotype with a few counts. The chain employs TRBV11-2 and TRBJ2-7; perhaps TRBD2 as D (6 bases). Trimming cost V 1 base and J 2 bases, with 12 bases left between them. The CDR3 contains 15 residues. Per germline, CDR1 SGHAT and CDR2 FQNNGV. CDR3 sequence: CASSLAPTSTYEQYF. CDR3 in DNA: TGTGCCAGCAGCTTAGCCCCGACTAGTACCTACGAGCAGTACTTC.

The chain is built from TRBV20-1 and TRBJ2-5, with D perhaps TRBD1 (6 bases). The CDR3 contains 14 residues. V was pared by 2 bases and J by 1 base, with 11 bases between. The germline V gene encodes CDR1 DFQATT and CDR2 SNEGSKA (reference sequence). The CDR3 spells CSARQGPPQETQYF. CDR3 bases: TGCAGTGCTAGACAGGGGCCCCCCCAAGAGACCCAGTACTTC.

This clonotype showed up just a few times. The chain employs TRBV20-1 and TRBJ2-7; 8 positions agree with TRBD1. V shed 0 bases and J 4 bases; nucleotides not matched to a gene: 8. There are 15 residues in the CDR3. The germline gives CDR1 DFQATT, CDR2 SNEGSKA (reference sequence). The CDR3 coding sequence is TGCAGTGCTAGAGACCCACAGGGGGTTCCGTACGAGCAGTACTTC. Amino acid sequence: CSARDPQGVPYEQYF.

At least ten counts were recorded for this clonotype. V is TRBV29-1 and J is TRBJ2-1; a weak D match, TRBD2 (5 bases). The V and J ends lost 5 bases and 1 base respectively, with 15 bases between them. The CDR3 runs to 15 residues. Looked up from germline, CDR1 is SQVTM and CDR2 is ANQGSEA. The DNA for the CDR3 is TGCAGCGTTCTATCGGGAAGGGTGTCCTACAATGAGCAGTTCTTC. Its protein is CSVLSGRVSYNEQFF.

V gene TRBV18 combines with J gene TRBJ2-1, with 11 nucleotides matching TRBD2. Germline trimming cut 4 bases from V and 4 bases from J; bases unmatched to any gene: 3. This CDR3 spans 15 amino acids. The germline CDR1 and CDR2 sequences are KGHSH and LQKENI. The DNA for the CDR3 is TGTGCCAGCTCACAGGGGACTAGCGGTTACAATGAGCAGTTCTTC. This encodes CASSQGTSGYNEQFF.

The chain uses TRBV24-1 and TRBJ2-2; TRBD1 or TRBD2 may be the D gene (5 bases each). This CDR3 spans 15 amino acids. Germline CDR1 and CDR2: KGHDR and SFDVKD. The ends were cut back, 4 bases at V and 5 bases at J, with 13 bases in the middle. CDR3 in DNA: TGTGCCACCAGTGACCCTGGGACCCTAACCGGGGAGCTGTTTTTT. It yields the protein CATSDPGTLTGELFF.

The rearrangement joins TRBV20-1 to TRBJ2-3; the match to TRBD2 covers 7 bases. V trimming: 0 bases; J trimming: 4 bases; junction bases outside the gene matches: 1. CDR1 is DFQATT and CDR2 is SNEGSKA in the germline V gene (reference sequence). This CDR3 has 13 residues. CDR3 loop: CSARDAGADTQYF. The CDR3, as DNA: TGCAGTGCTAGAGATGCGGGAGCAGATACGCAGTATTTT.

This rearrangement joins TRBV27 to TRBJ2-2, with TRBD1 identical over 11 bases. Trimming removed 3 bases from V and 0 bases from J; junction bases left unmatched: 6. CDR1 and CDR2 (germline): MNHEY, SMNVEV (reference sequence). CDR3 length: 18 amino acids. Written as DNA, the CDR3 is TGTGCCAGCAGTTTCGGACAGGGGGCTTTCGCGAACACCGGGGAGCTGTTTTTT. Its translation: CASSFGQGAFANTGELFF.

The chain couples TRBV20-1 to TRBJ1-2, with D perhaps matching TRBD1 (5 bases). Germline CDR1 DFQATT, CDR2 SNEGSKA (reference sequence). The CDR3 contains 13 residues. Trimming took 6 bases from V and 6 from J, leaving 17 bases between them. CDR3 nucleotide sequence: TGCAGTGCCCAAAGGGACCCCACCAATGGCTACACCTTC. The encoded protein is CSAQRDPTNGYTF.

The chain is built from TRBV20-1 and TRBJ2-7, with D uncertain. V was trimmed by 8 bases and J by 4 bases, leaving 15 bases between them. The CDR3 spans 12 residues. Germline assignment: CDR1 DFQATT and CDR2 SNEGSKA (reference sequence). The CDR3 bases are TGCAGTCCCCGCGCTGCAGGTTACGAGCAGTACTTC. Translating it yields CSPRAAGYEQYF.

The gene calls are TRBV11-2 and TRBJ2-5; TRBD2 matches 7 bases. Looked up from germline, CDR1 is SGHAT and CDR2 is FQNNGV. CDR3 length equals 13 residues. J gave up 5 bases and V 3 bases, and 3 bases lay outside the gene matches. The DNA of the CDR3 is TGTGCCAGCAGCTTGACTAGCATGGAGACCCAGTACTTC. Translated: CASSLTSMETQYF.

The genes are TRBV18 and TRBJ2-1; D is unresolved. Germline lookup yields CDR1 KGHSH and CDR2 LQKENI. The CDR3 has 12 residues. Trimming left V 3 bases short and J 7 bases short, with 7 bases between. The CDR3 DNA follows: TGTGCCAGCTCACCTACGGAGAATGAGCAGTTCTTC. Protein: CASSPTENEQFF.

This clonotype was found many times. The chain carries TRBV20-1 and TRBJ2-4; a weak D match, TRBD1 (5 bases). V was pared by 0 bases and J by 4 bases, with 7 bases between. The CDR3 totals 13 residues. Germline-derived CDR1 and CDR2 are DFQATT and SNEGSKA (reference sequence). CDR3 bases: TGCAGTGCTAGAGAGACAGCTAAAAACATTCAGTACTTC. Translation gives CSARETAKNIQYF.

This clonotype has a handful of counts. This rearrangement joins TRBV7-2 to TRBJ1-1; the D is unclear. Trimming stripped 1 base from V and 10 bases from J, with 13 bases between. The germline V gene has CDR1 SGHTA and CDR2 FQGNSA. This CDR3 has 13 residues. The CDR3 here is CASSLEVGIGAFF. CDR3 nucleotides: TGTGCCAGCAGCTTAGAAGTGGGAATCGGAGCTTTCTTT. The variable domain in full, completed from reference TRBV7-2 and TRBJ1-1, reads GAGVSQSPSNKVTEKGKDVELRCDPISGHTALYWYRQSLGQGLEFLIYFQGNSAPDKSGLPSDRFSAERTGGSVSTLTIQRTQQEDSAVYLCASSLEVGIGAFFGQGTRLTVV.

V gene TRBV29-1 combines with J gene TRBJ1-1; no definite D call. The germline CDR1 and CDR2 sequences are SQVTM and ANQGSEA. Trimming pared 6 bases from V and 2 bases from J, leaving 13 bases between. The length of the CDR3 is 13 residues. CDR3 nucleotides: TGCAGCGTGGCACACTCATATAACACTGAAGCTTTCTTT. It encodes CSVAHSYNTEAFF.

V is TRBV27 and J is TRBJ2-2, with 7 bases that match TRBD2. The J segment lost 2 bases and the V segment lost 7 bases, leaving 10 bases of the junction unmatched. Germline V gene sequence: CDR1 MNHEY, CDR2 SMNVEV (reference sequence). CDR3 length: 16 residues. The CDR3 loop reads CASTLKSGVNTGELFF. CDR3 DNA: TGTGCCAGCACCCTGAAAAGCGGGGTTAACACCGGGGAGCTGTTTTTT.

V and J are TRBV12-3 or TRBV12-4 and TRBJ2-1, with 12 bases that match TRBD2. After removal of 5 bases from V and 3 bases from J, the junction contained 5 bases not matched to a gene. This CDR3 has 16 residues. CDR3 sequence (DNA): TGTGCCAGCAGTGGCCCGACTAGCGGGAGCTACAATGAGCAGTTCTTC. Its protein is CASSGPTSGSYNEQFF.

The sample holds many counts of this clonotype. This rearrangement joins TRBV5-1 to TRBJ1-5; TRBD1 matches at 7 bases. The CDR3 is made up of 13 amino acids. J was trimmed by 4 bases and V by 4 bases; bases with no gene match: 2. From germline, CDR1 is SGHRS and CDR2 YFSETQ. CDR3 residues: CASSPGQNQPQHF. CDR3 nucleotides: TGCGCCAGCAGCCCGGGACAGAATCAGCCCCAGCATTTT. Complete variable domain (other parts from reference TRBV5-1 and TRBJ1-5): KAGVTQTPRYLIKTRGQQVTLSCSPISGHRSVSWYQQTPGQGLQFLFEYFSETQRNKGNFPGRFSGRQFSNSRSEMNVSTLELGDSALYLCASSPGQNQPQHFGDGTRLSIL.

There are a few counts of this clonotype. The genes are TRBV29-1 and TRBJ2-5, with a tentative D call TRBD1 (5 bases). CDR1 SQVTM and CDR2 ANQGSEA come from the germline V gene. Trimming took 3 bases from V and 5 from J, leaving 16 bases between them. CDR3 length: 14 residues. CDR3 DNA: TGCAGCGTTGATACGCGGCAGGGTGGGGAGACCCAGTACTTC. Protein: CSVDTRQGGETQYF.

CDR3 region: CASSLSWVNEKLFF. In DNA form, the CDR3 reads TGTGCCAGCAGTTTATCGTGGGTTAATGAAAAACTGTTTTTT. The J gene is TRBJ1-4, the V gene TRBV27, with D unclear. The CDR3 runs to 14 residues. V lost 0 bases to trimming and J lost 4 bases, with 6 bases between them. The germline V gene encodes CDR1 MNHEY and CDR2 SMNVEV (reference sequence).

In DNA, the CDR3 is TGCAGTGCTAGGACCGGGGTGGGAACTGAAGCTTTCTTT. It encodes CSARTGVGTEAFF. The chain employs TRBV20-1 and TRBJ1-1; D not certain. CDR1 is DFQATT, CDR2 SNEGSKA, per germline (reference sequence). This CDR3 region has 13 residues. V was clipped by 3 bases and J by 5 bases, with 13 bases between them.

This clonotype was recorded many times. The genes are TRBV20-1 and TRBJ1-5; 7 bases fit TRBD1. This CDR3 contains 16 residues. Trimming removed 5 bases from V and 0 bases from J; junction bases left unmatched: 10. Germline lookup yields CDR1 DFQATT and CDR2 SNEGSKA (reference sequence). In DNA, the CDR3 is TGCAGTGCTCGTTTTGCCAGGGGGTTTAGCAATCAGCCCCAGCATTTT. Amino acids: CSARFARGFSNQPQHF.

The chain has TRBV5-6 and TRBJ2-1, with TRBD1 identical over 8 bases. The V segment lost 3 bases and the J segment 2 bases; nucleotides outside the gene matches: 10. CDR1 and CDR2 (germline): SGHDT, YYEEEE. The CDR3 contains 17 residues. CDR3 DNA sequence: TGTGCCAGCAGCTGGGGATACAGGGGGACCGCCTACAATGAGCAGTTCTTC. As protein: CASSWGYRGTAYNEQFF.

This clonotype has at least ten counts. The rearrangement joins TRBV29-1 to TRBJ2-1; perhaps TRBD2 as D (5 bases). Trimming took off 0 bases at V and 1 base at J, with 13 bases between the two ends. This CDR3 comprises 16 residues. Germline V gene lookup returns CDR1 SQVTM and CDR2 ANQGSEA. Here the CDR3 reads CSVEEGTGWSYNEQFF. The CDR3 DNA sequence: TGCAGCGTTGAAGAAGGAACGGGATGGTCCTACAATGAGCAGTTCTTC.

In this sample, this clonotype turned up many times. The chain carries TRBV28 and TRBJ1-1; D ambiguous. V was cut by 1 base and J by 0 bases, with 12 bases left in between. Germline assignment: CDR1 MDHEN and CDR2 SYDVKM. This CDR3 spans 16 amino acids. The CDR3 coding sequence is TGTGCCAGCAGTTTATACCCGGCTGACCTGAACACTGAAGCTTTCTTT. This sequence encodes CASSLYPADLNTEAFF.